The clone carrying this T cell receptor beta chain was found a few times. A second PCR, run for 7 to 11 cycles, used a sample-barcoded 5' primer plus a J-beta primer mix. In TCRdb, the 5' RACE reads were re-called with MiXCR into one record per CDR3 protein. The data hold roughly 1 million distinct CDR3 sequences, with less than 25% observed a single time. This sample is drawn from a study of blood T cells in healthy people across ages. Germline lookup yields CDR1 MNHEY and CDR2 SMNVEV (reference sequence). The CDR3 sequence is 13 residues long. The V end was cut by 5 bases, the J end by 2 bases, with 6 bases between. These data were also reused for a study on T cells of mothers and their children.

The sequence came from a girl aged 2 to 10 in good health. The chain combines TRBV27 with TRBJ1-4; D is ambiguous. The sample consisted of blood. The CDR3, as DNA: TGTGCCAGCAGTCACGCGACTAATGAAAAACTGTTTTTT. Translating gives CASSHATNEKLFF.